This T cell receptor beta chain derives from a study of CD8 T cells in ankylosing spondylitis. Germline V gene lookup returns CDR1 DFQATT and CDR2 SNEGSKA (reference sequence). The CDR3 is 17 residues long. V trimming: 0 bases; J trimming: 10 bases; junction bases outside the gene matches: 15. Preparation of TCR beta libraries was done by quantitative 5'-RACE with molecular barcodes. TCRdb re-called the 5' RACE reads through MiXCR, storing one row per CDR3 protein. The data hold about 250,000 distinct CDR3 sequences, with more than 25% observed a single time. Study-wide results and limits: A motif of eight or nine highly homologous TCR beta variants was seen as apparently characteristic of ankylosing spondylitis blood. Reported data indicate significant enrichment of disease-linked clones within matched ankylosing spondylitis synovial fluid.

Note on this clonotype: The antigen is not known.

The TCR comes from a male donor with ankylosing spondylitis or in good health (not recorded which). The chain has TRBV20-1 and TRBJ2-1, with 10 positions matching TRBD2. The sample consisted of blood, either unsorted or a sorted T cell fraction (not recorded which). The CDR3 is CSARDLSGGARLGEQFF. For the CDR3, the DNA is TGCAGTGCTAGAGATCTGAGCGGGGGGGCCCGTCTTGGGGAGCAGTTCTTC.